This TCR beta chain comes out of a study of patients and donors after allogeneic stem cell transplantation. MiXCR, applied by TCRdb to the RT-PCR reads, yields one record per CDR3 protein. The table lists 150,000 to 200,000 distinct CDR3 sequences, approximately 30% of them singletons, with less than 3.5% in the top ten. The CDR3 runs to 14 residues. The V gene's germline CDR1 is ENHRY and CDR2 SYGVKD. J was trimmed by 2 bases and V by 10 bases; bases with no gene match: 8. This clonotype was detected a few times. Sequencing was carried out using blood, either unsorted or a sorted T cell fraction (not recorded which). The chain joins TRBV10-3 to TRBJ2-7; 10 nucleotides match TRBD1. The sequence derives from a human donor who was either an allogeneic HSCT recipient or a stem cell or donor lymphocyte infusion donor (not recorded which). It is not recorded whose cells these are; they may come from a transplant donor. In nucleotides, the CDR3 is TGTGCCAGCACGCCGGGACAGGGGACCTACGAGCAGTACTTC. Translating gives CASTPGQGTYEQYF.